This note documents a single TCR beta chain sequence. J gave up 6 bases and V 1 base, and 11 bases lay outside the gene matches. The CDR3 extends over 19 amino acids. Germline values: CDR1 LGHDT, CDR2 YNNKEL (reference sequence). In the study's own analysis: Counts of nucleated cells, estimated from reference gene primer amplification, were obtained. Using immunoSEQ multiplex PCR, the repertoire was profiled, and TCRdb retains in-frame clones only, with some absent. D and trimming were read from the DNA, whereas the V and J calls and clone size are those reported in that table. The table has roughly 100,000 clones, 85% to 90% seen once. These data belong to a study of blood T cell repertoires in COVID-19. Across the whole study: Acute and convalescent COVID-19 samples came from the United States, Italy and Spain.

Sequencing was performed on peripheral blood. The clonotype originates from a human donor in a cohort sampled during active COVID-19. This chain joins TRBV3-1 (or the pseudogene TRBV3-2) and TRBJ2-2; TRBD2 agrees at 13 bases. CDR3 sequence (DNA): TGTGCCAGCAGCCAAGGAAAACTAGCGGGGGGGCCCATTTCCGGGGAGCTGTTTTTT. Residues: CASSQGKLAGGPISGELFF.